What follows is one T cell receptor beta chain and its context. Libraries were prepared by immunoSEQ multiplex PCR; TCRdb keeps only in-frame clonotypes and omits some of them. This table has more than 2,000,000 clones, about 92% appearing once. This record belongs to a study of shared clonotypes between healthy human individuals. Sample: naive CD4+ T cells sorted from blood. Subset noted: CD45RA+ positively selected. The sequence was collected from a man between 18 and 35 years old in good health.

CDR3 DNA sequence: TGTGCCAGCAGCTTTGAAGAGTATGGCTACACCTTC. The encoded protein is CASSFEEYGYTF. This chain connects TRBV7-9 to TRBJ1-2; D call uncertain. This CDR3 is 12 amino acids long. The germline V and J ends were trimmed by 3 bases and 5 bases, with 7 bases remaining between them. CDR1 and CDR2 from the germline V gene are SEHNR and FQNEAQ (reference sequence).